Below are 22 T cell receptor beta chains sequenced from a single sample in a study of T-cell reconstitution after alpha-beta-depleted transplantation in children. The authors prepared the TCRbeta library with unique molecular identifiers. TCRdb fed the PCR reads into MiXCR, producing one record per CDR3 protein. The repertoire holds 230,000 or so distinct CDR3 sequences, with 12% as singletons. The sample was PBMCs from the stem cell graft donor, taken from the stem cell graft. The receptors come from a human donor who donated a stem cell graft to a child with acute lymphoblastic leukemia.

The table lists this clonotype with many counts. This chain uses TRBV6-1 with TRBJ2-3; 10 positions match TRBD2. This CDR3 is 15 amino acids long. Germline values: CDR1 MNHNS, CDR2 SASEGT. V shed 6 bases, J shed 4 bases, and the junction held 7 bases outside the gene matches. For the CDR3, the DNA is TGTGCCAGCAGCCGAAGCGGGGGGGCTTCAGATACGCAGTATTTT. Translation: CASSRSGGASDTQYF.

This clonotype was found many times. V usage is TRBV12-3 or TRBV12-4 and J usage is TRBJ1-1, with D maybe TRBD1 (5 bases). This CDR3 has 15 amino acids. Deletions cut 6 bases from V and 7 bases from J, with 21 bases between. The CDR3 sequence: CASRIPFTGASEAFF. Written as DNA, the CDR3 is TGTGCCAGCAGAATCCCCTTTACCGGGGCCAGTGAAGCTTTCTTT.

The chain employs TRBV9 and TRBJ2-1; the match to TRBD2 covers 12 bases. The junction had 11 bases not matched to a gene; V was cut back by 0 bases and J by 7 bases. The CDR3 contains 18 residues. Germline V gives CDR1 SGDLS, CDR2 YYNGEE. The CDR3: CASSVAAASGGVGNEQFF. The CDR3 nucleotides read TGTGCCAGCAGCGTAGCTGCGGCTAGCGGGGGGGTAGGTAATGAGCAGTTCTTC.

The J gene is TRBJ2-7, the V gene TRBV5-6; D gene uncertain. V lost 0 bases and J 5 bases, leaving 9 bases between the germline ends. This CDR3 region has 13 residues. Germline V CDR1 and CDR2: SGHDT, YYEEEE. The chain's CDR3 is CASSLGGTDEQYF. As DNA, the CDR3 is TGTGCCAGCAGCTTGGGAGGAACTGACGAGCAGTACTTC.

The chain employs TRBV5-1 and TRBJ2-1; 8 nucleotides agree with TRBD1. The CDR3 has 15 residues. CDR1 and CDR2 (germline): SGHRS, YFSETQ. The ends lost 5 bases at V and 2 bases at J; junction bases unmatched: 6. The CDR3 coding sequence is TGCGCCAGCAGGTTAACAGGGGGAACCTACAATGAGCAGTTCTTC. Protein sequence: CASRLTGGTYNEQFF.

The sample holds many counts of this clonotype. V and J are TRBV5-1 and TRBJ2-2, with D uncertain. The CDR3 covers 12 residues. Germline loops: CDR1 SGHRS, CDR2 YFSETQ. V lost 8 bases to trimming and J lost 4 bases, with 9 bases between them. CDR3 DNA: TGCGCCAGTTCTAAGGTCACCGGGGAGCTGTTTTTT. Translated: CASSKVTGELFF.

This clonotype was recorded at least ten times. This chain connects TRBV7-2 to TRBJ2-3, with D tentatively TRBD2 (7 bases). V was cut by 7 bases and J by 4 bases, with 15 bases left in between. The CDR3 runs to 14 residues. Per the germline V gene, CDR1 is SGHTA and CDR2 is FQGNSA. DNA of the CDR3: TGTGCCAGCAACTGGGGGGGGCCATCAGATACGCAGTATTTT. Amino acid sequence: CASNWGGPSDTQYF.

This clonotype was recorded many times. The chain links TRBV5-1 to TRBJ2-1; 11 positions match TRBD1. The CDR3 totals 14 residues. Per germline, CDR1 SGHRS and CDR2 YFSETQ. The V gene end was trimmed by 5 bases and the J gene end by 7 bases; junction bases not matched to a gene: 5. The CDR3 here is CASRGQGASNEQFF. As DNA, the CDR3 is TGCGCCAGCAGAGGACAGGGGGCGAGTAATGAGCAGTTCTTC.

This clonotype showed up many times. This sequence joins TRBV19 and TRBJ1-1; 11 nucleotides agree with TRBD1. The CDR3 runs to 19 residues. J gave up 0 bases and V 2 bases, and 11 bases lay outside the gene matches. Germline V gives CDR1 LNHDA, CDR2 SQIVND (reference sequence). The CDR3 loop is CASSIRPFGTGGLNTEAFF. Here the CDR3 DNA reads TGTGCCAGTAGTATAAGGCCATTCGGGACAGGGGGGTTGAACACTGAAGCTTTCTTT.

Many counts were recorded for this clonotype. This chain joins TRBV2 and TRBJ2-4; D not certain. The CDR3 runs to 13 residues. Germline lookup yields CDR1 SNHLY and CDR2 FYNNEI. The V end lost 7 bases, the J end lost 0 bases, and 7 bases lay between the germline ends. CDR3 coding DNA: TGTGCCAGCAACTACGTAGCCAAAAACATTCAGTACTTC. It specifies CASNYVAKNIQYF.

This clonotype occurred many times. The chain is built from TRBV15 and TRBJ2-2; no clear D gene. Germline-derived CDR1 and CDR2 are LNHNV and YYDKDF (reference sequence). Trimming shortened V by 0 bases and J by 0 bases, and 5 bases separated the two germline ends. The CDR3 sequence is 15 residues long. The CDR3, as DNA: TGTGCCACCAGCAGAGAAGCTGCGAACACCGGGGAGCTGTTTTTT. Amino acids: CATSREAANTGELFF.

This clonotype was observed many times. The chain employs TRBV28 and TRBJ2-1; 13 bases are shared with TRBD2. V lost 6 bases, J lost 3 bases, and 11 bases stayed unmatched. Germline V CDR1 and CDR2: MDHEN, SYDVKM. The CDR3 has 18 residues. The CDR3 spells CASSYDRTSGSLYNEQFF. The CDR3 coding sequence is TGTGCCAGCAGCTATGATCGGACTAGCGGGAGTCTCTACAATGAGCAGTTCTTC.

There are many counts of this clonotype. In DNA, the CDR3 is TGTGCCAGCAGCGTACAATCGGGACTAGCGTCGAAGGGGGCCAACGTCCTGACTTTC. Translation gives CASSVQSGLASKGANVLTF. The chain employs TRBV9 and TRBJ2-6; 10 bases fit TRBD2. The V gene end was trimmed by 1 base and the J gene end by 4 bases; junction bases not matched to a gene: 11. The length of the CDR3 is 19 residues. Germline V lookup: CDR1 SGDLS, CDR2 YYNGEE.

This clonotype was observed many times. One end of the junction does not line up with germline, which may come from a read error. V gene TRBV6-2 or TRBV6-3 combines with J gene TRBJ2-1; D is undetermined. The CDR3 has 12 residues. CDR1 and CDR2 (germline): MNHEY, SVGEGT. The CDR3 DNA is TGTGCCAGCAGGACGTCGGGCCACTACCAGATCTTC. It encodes CASRTSGHYQIF.

This clonotype was counted many times. CDR3 amino acids: CASSFTDRVDTGELFF. CDR3 sequence (DNA): TGCGCCAGCAGCTTTACGGACAGGGTGGACACCGGGGAGCTGTTTTTT. This chain links TRBV5-1 with TRBJ2-2; 8 bases are shared with TRBD1. Germline lookup yields CDR1 SGHRS and CDR2 YFSETQ. J lost 3 bases, V lost 2 bases, and 6 bases had no gene match. This CDR3 has 16 amino acids.

The chain's CDR3 is CASSRDRPSTDTQYF. CDR3 DNA: TGTGCCAGCAGCCGCGACAGGCCAAGCACAGATACGCAGTATTTT. This chain connects TRBV5-4 to TRBJ2-3, with D possibly matching TRBD1 (6 bases). The CDR3 consists of 15 residues. CDR1 is SGHNT, CDR2 YYREEE, per germline (reference sequence). V was clipped by 4 bases and J by 0 bases, with 12 bases between them.

This clonotype was found many times. The chain joins TRBV5-1 to TRBJ1-2; D call uncertain. Germline V gene lookup returns CDR1 SGHRS and CDR2 YFSETQ. The CDR3 is made up of 15 amino acids. Trimming took 0 bases from V and 4 from J, leaving 13 bases between them. DNA of the CDR3: TGCGCCAGCAGCTTGGAGTCAGCGTTAACCTATGGCTACACCTTC. Amino acid sequence: CASSLESALTYGYTF. Looking up the rest from reference TRBV5-1 and TRBJ1-2 gives the full variable domain: KAGVTQTPRYLIKTRGQQVTLSCSPISGHRSVSWYQQTPGQGLQFLFEYFSETQRNKGNFPGRFSGRQFSNSRSEMNVSTLELGDSALYLCASSLESALTYGYTFGSGTRLTVV.

This clonotype was seen repeatedly, ten times or more. This sequence joins TRBV9 and TRBJ2-7, with 7 nucleotides matching TRBD1. Germline V gives CDR1 SGDLS, CDR2 YYNGEE. The trim removed 4 bases at V and 3 bases at J, leaving 10 bases unmatched. The CDR3 is 15 amino acids. The CDR3 loop is CASSPYGSGGYEQYF. CDR3 bases: TGTGCCAGCAGCCCGTATGGGTCAGGGGGCTACGAGCAGTACTTC.

This clonotype was seen many times. This rearrangement joins TRBV18 to TRBJ1-4; D is uncertain. V lost 0 bases and J 3 bases, leaving 5 bases between the germline ends. CDR1 and CDR2 (germline): KGHSH, LQKENI. This CDR3 has 14 residues. CDR3 region: CASSPPNPNEKLFF. The CDR3 coding sequence is TGTGCCAGCTCACCACCGAACCCTAATGAAAAACTGTTTTTT. The full variable domain, rest sourced from reference TRBV18 and TRBJ1-4, is NAGVMQNPRHLVRRRGQEARLRCSPMKGHSHVYWYRQLPEEGLKFMVYLQKENIIDESGMPKERFSAEFPKEGPSILRIQQVVRGDSAAYFCASSPPNPNEKLFFGSGTQLSVL.

In its sample, this clonotype was seen many times. The chain recombines TRBV5-6 with TRBJ1-3; D remains unclear. The CDR3 consists of 13 residues. In germline, CDR1 is SGHDT, CDR2 YYEEEE. Trimming took 3 bases from V and 4 from J, leaving 8 bases between them. The CDR3 sequence is CASSYLTGNTIYF. DNA of the CDR3: TGTGCCAGCAGCTATTTGACCGGAAACACCATATATTTT.

This clonotype has ten or more counts. The chain joins TRBV9 to TRBJ1-2; 7 positions agree with TRBD1. The CDR3 covers 15 residues. The junction had 10 bases not matched to a gene; V was cut back by 0 bases and J by 8 bases. The germline gives CDR1 SGDLS, CDR2 YYNGEE. CDR3 coding DNA: TGTGCCAGCAGCGTAGAAGTCAGGGGGGGTACAGGCTACACCTTC. Protein: CASSVEVRGGTGYTF. Combining the CDR3 with reference TRBV9 and TRBJ1-2 gives the whole variable domain DSGVTQTPKHLITATGQRVTLRCSPRSGDLSVYWYQQSLDQGLQFLIQYYNGEERAKGNILERFSAQQFPDLHSELNLSSLELGDSALYFCASSVEVRGGTGYTFGSGTRLTVV.

At least ten counts were recorded for this clonotype. The V and J genes are TRBV6-1 and TRBJ2-3; TRBD2 agrees at 14 bases. The CDR3 totals 16 residues. Germline-derived CDR1 and CDR2 are MNHNS and SASEGT. With 8 bases clipped from V and 6 bases from J, the junction kept 10 bases outside the gene matches. The CDR3 reads CASRKTSGGAADTQYF. The CDR3 nucleotides read TGTGCCAGCCGAAAGACTAGCGGGGGGGCCGCGGATACGCAGTATTTT.